The rows below give T cell receptor beta chains drawn from one sample of a study of cytotoxic CD8 clonotypes in ibrutinib-treated CLL. The protocol was immunoSEQ multiplex PCR, while the TCRdb copy is restricted to in-frame clones and leaves out a portion. The sample shows over 75,000 clones, around four fifths of them seen only once. The source material was PBMCs, sampled after 12 months of ibrutinib treatment. Every receptor here comes from a human donor with chronic lymphocytic leukemia. Each CDR3 is given with its conserved first and last residue.

TRBV4-2	TRBJ1-4	CASSQGTATNEKLFF
TRBV19	TRBJ2-3	CASSPREGMGTDTQYF
TRBV30	TRBJ1-6	CAWSTEYGYNSPLHF
TRBV6-5	TRBJ2-5	CASSWDSQETQYF
TRBV5-4	TRBJ2-7	CASSPGGAGGPRHAF
TRBV27	TRBJ2-3	CASRPNSADTQYF
TRBV6-6	TRBJ1-5	CATPGVGNSNQPQHF
TRBV30	TRBJ1-5	CAWGQVNQPQHF
TRBV7-9	TRBJ1-1	CASSSGGAGNTEAFF
TRBV7-2	TRBJ2-5	CASSRHGGGQETQYF
TRBV6-4	TRBJ1-3	CASGAQGGQVPLSGNTIYF
TRBV27	TRBJ2-1	CASSFGDEQFF
TRBV9	TRBJ2-6	CASSVVKVAGANVLTF
TRBV11-2	TRBJ1-1	CASSFHSGSTVEAFF
TRBV7-2	TRBJ2-1	CASSQDSGPKFF
TRBV5-8	TRBJ1-2	CASSQGYYGYTF
TRBV21-1	TRBJ2-5	CASSKRGEHQETQYF
TRBV5-1	TRBJ2-7	CASSPQGNGYEQYF
TRBV6-5	TRBJ2-7	CATWDRPYEQYF
TRBV7-3	TRBJ2-3	CASSSGTSSDTQYF
TRBV5-1	TRBJ2-5	CASSPLAGGPETQYF
TRBV18	TRBJ1-1	CASSPQGENTEAFF
TRBV7-9	TRBJ1-1	CASSTTDRGDTEAFF
TRBV28	TRBJ2-1	CASSFGGFLGEQFF
TRBV5-1	TRBJ1-2	CASSLEDYYGYTF
TRBV6-5	TRBJ2-7	CASRTGDHEQYF
TRBV6-1	TRBJ2-6	CAITRRGSGANVLTF
TRBV5-5	TRBJ1-6	CASSGGTANSPLHF
TRBV10-3	TRBJ2-6	CAISVTGTDSSGANVLTF
TRBV5-6	TRBJ1-1	CASSREATEAFF
TRBV4-1	TRBJ1-6	CASSQVGQGPLNSPLHF
TRBV5-5	TRBJ1-1	CASSQLWNTEAFF
TRBV9	TRBJ2-5	CASSAVRETQYF
TRBV7-3	TRBJ1-2	CASSFSPSEGYTF
TRBV7-9	TRBJ1-2	CASSSLDRESYGYTF
TRBV6-1	TRBJ1-5	CASSESPPQHF
TRBV5-4	TRBJ2-4	CASSLAGGADIQYF
TRBV2	TRBJ2-7	CASRSGGGSSYEQYF
TRBV28	TRBJ1-2	CASSPSGARDYGYTF
TRBV6-1	TRBJ2-5	CASSDHSPGLVMETQYF
TRBV9	TRBJ2-7	CASSVDYHTYEQYF
TRBV7-3	TRBJ1-1	CASSLLAGVNTEAFF
TRBV30	TRBJ2-1	CAWRNQGGRQFF
TRBV4-2	TRBJ1-5	CARSQGQGSTKRWDSNQPQHF
TRBV9	TRBJ2-7	CASSVVGGAHHEQYF
TRBV6-4	TRBJ2-1	CASSVAGTSDYNEQFF
TRBV9	TRBJ2-2	CASSVDRFSGGPRGELFF
TRBV27	TRBJ2-5	CASITGIQETQYF
TRBV6-1	TRBJ1-2	CASSELIGTVFTNYGYTF
TRBV5-8	TRBJ1-5	CASSSDRGAWIQPQHF
TRBV6-5	TRBJ2-5	CASSYLGLAVTQYF
TRBV7-3	TRBJ2-2	CASSLTVSANTGELFF
TRBV28	TRBJ2-7	CASSLAAISYEQYF
TRBV30	TRBJ1-5	CAWSVLRGGTGGDQPQHF